Presented here are 27 T cell receptor beta chains from one specimen sequenced in a study of siplizumab effects on memory and regulatory T cells. Using immunoSEQ multiplex PCR, the repertoire was profiled, and TCRdb retains in-frame clones only, with some absent. Among fewer than 80,000 clones listed, roughly 93% were seen once. Material for sequencing was CD8+ T cells sorted from blood. Receptors originate from a human donor in good health.

This chain links TRBV21-1 with TRBJ2-7; the table's D call, TRBD1, has no DNA check behind it. TRBV21-1 has pseudogene status. CDR3 length: 16 residues. The CDR3 reads CASSKALGQSSYEQYF. DNA of the CDR3: TGTGCCAGCAGCAAAGCGCTTGGGCAGAGCTCCTACGAGCAGTACTTC.

J is TRBJ2-5 and V is TRBV7-9; no clear D gene. The DNA matches TRBJ2-7 better at its end, which makes the J call doubtful. CDR3 length equals 12 residues. CDR1 is SEHNR and CDR2 is FQNEAQ in the germline V gene (reference sequence). CDR3 sequence: CASSLPAPEQYF. In DNA form, the CDR3 reads TGTGCCAGCAGCTTACCAGCCCCCGAGCAGTACTTC.

The rearrangement joins TRBV4-1 to TRBJ1-1; no clear D gene. Germline CDR1 is MGHRA and CDR2 is YSYEKL. With 4 bases removed from V and 6 bases from J, the gap between germline ends came to 12 bases. The CDR3 spans 13 residues. CDR3 DNA sequence: TGCGCCAGCAGCCTAAATAGCGACGCTGAAGCTTTCTTT. Translated: CASSLNSDAEAFF.

The V call is TRBV6-1, the J call TRBJ2-7, with 8 positions matching TRBD2. From germline, CDR1 is MNHNS and CDR2 SASEGT. The V segment lost 0 bases and the J segment 7 bases; nucleotides outside the gene matches: 14. The CDR3 runs 17 residues. CDR3 loop: CASSEAFQRGLLREQYF. CDR3 in DNA: TGTGCCAGCAGTGAAGCGTTCCAGCGGGGGTTGTTACGGGAGCAGTACTTC.

This clone was seen a single time. The chain combines TRBV6-5 with TRBJ1-5; D possibly corresponds to TRBD1 (5 bases). Per germline, CDR1 MNHEY and CDR2 SVGAGI. The V gene lost 2 bases and the J gene lost 0 bases, with 5 bases spanning the gap. The CDR3 loop spans 14 amino acids. The CDR3 DNA follows: TGTGCCAGCAGTTACGACAGTAGCAATCAGCCCCAGCATTTT. As protein: CASSYDSSNQPQHF.

The chain has TRBV5-1 and TRBJ1-5, with unresolved D. This CDR3 is 13 amino acids long. Trimming left V 0 bases short and J 3 bases short, with 4 bases between. Germline CDR1 is SGHRS and CDR2 is YFSETQ. This CDR3 reads CASSLDVNQPQHF. Written as DNA, the CDR3 is TGCGCCAGCAGCTTGGACGTCAATCAGCCCCAGCATTTT.

Of note for this clone: An end of the junction differs from the germline gene, which may be a read error. The chain is built from TRBV7-2 and TRBJ2-5; D perhaps matches TRBD2 (7 bases). CDR3 length equals 17 residues. In germline, CDR1 is SGHTA, CDR2 FQGNSA. Here the CDR3 reads CASSQGGLAALQETQYF. Written as DNA, the CDR3 is TGCGCCAGCAGCCAAGGGGGGCTAGCGGCACTTCAAGAGACCCAGTACTTC.

This clone counts as large. The V and J genes are TRBV27 and TRBJ1-6; D unresolved. This CDR3 has 14 residues. CDR1 and CDR2 (germline): MNHEY, SMNVEV (reference sequence). The ends were cut back, 6 bases at V and 12 bases at J, with 18 bases in the middle. CDR3 coding DNA: TGTGCCAGCAGCACCGGGGATGGAGGATTACCCCTCCACTTT. Translation: CASSTGDGGLPLHF.

V and J are TRBV6-4 and TRBJ2-5; 7 bases match TRBD2. V trimming: 3 bases; J trimming: 0 bases; junction bases outside the gene matches: 4. Germline CDR1 MRHNA, CDR2 SNTAGT. The CDR3 covers 15 residues. The chain's CDR3 is CASSEVAGDQETQYF. CDR3 DNA: TGTGCCAGCAGTGAGGTAGCGGGCGACCAAGAGACCCAGTACTTC.

On this clone: Germline is not matched at one junction end, which may reflect a read error. The rearrangement joins TRBV28 to TRBJ1-1, with D possibly TRBD1 on 5 matching bases. The germline CDR1 and CDR2 sequences are MDHEN and SYDVKM. The CDR3 covers 13 residues. CDR3 region: CASSFIGTTGAFF. CDR3 in DNA: TGTGCCAGCAGTTTTATTGGGACCACTGGAGCTTTCTTT.

The chain uses TRBV23-1 and TRBJ1-5, with 8 bases aligning to TRBD1. TRBV23-1 is flagged as an ORF with uncertain function. The CDR3 length is 15 residues. The V segment lost 3 bases and the J segment 6 bases; nucleotides outside the gene matches: 7. The CDR3 DNA follows: TGCGCCAGCAGTCATCAGGGGGCGCGGGGTCAGCCCCAGCATTTT. Amino acid sequence: CASSHQGARGQPQHF.

The genes are TRBV19 and TRBJ2-1; maybe TRBD2 (5 bases). V lost 3 bases and J 9 bases, leaving 6 bases between the germline ends. The germline CDR1 and CDR2 sequences are LNHDA and SQIVND (reference sequence). The CDR3 is made up of 11 amino acids. CDR3 DNA sequence: TGTGCCAGTAGTATCGGAGGTGAGCAGTTCTTC. Translation gives CASSIGGEQFF.

In this sample, this clone turned up once. J is TRBJ1-5 and V is TRBV28; TRBD1 is a possible D gene (5 bases). This CDR3 is 15 amino acids long. V lost 6 bases and J 4 bases, leaving 16 bases between the germline ends. The germline V gene has CDR1 MDHEN and CDR2 SYDVKM. The CDR3 nucleotides are TGTGCCAGCAGAACGCTCTGGACACTTAATCAGCCCCAGCATTTT. This translates into CASRTLWTLNQPQHF. The full variable domain, in which reference TRBV28 and TRBJ1-5 provide the parts outside the CDR3, is DVKVTQSSRYLVKRTGEKVFLECVQDMDHENMFWYRQDPGLGLRLIYFSYDVKMKEKGDIPEGYSVSREKKERFSLILESASTNQTSMYLCASRTLWTLNQPQHFGDGTRLSIL.

This sequence joins TRBV9 and TRBJ2-1; 9 bases fit TRBD1. V was pared by 0 bases and J by 6 bases, with 4 bases of the junction left unmatched. This CDR3 has 15 amino acids. CDR1 is SGDLS and CDR2 is YYNGEE in the germline V gene. Here the CDR3 DNA reads TGTGCCAGCAGCGTAGCTGGACAGGGGAGCAATGAGCAGTTCTTC. Its protein is CASSVAGQGSNEQFF.

V usage is TRBV4-3 and J usage is TRBJ1-1; no reliable D call. V dropped 1 base and J dropped 5 bases, with 11 bases sitting between them. CDR3 length equals 14 residues. Germline loops: CDR1 LGHNA, CDR2 YSLEER. CDR3 region: CASSQAPSRTEAFF. As DNA, the CDR3 is TGCGCCAGCAGCCAAGCTCCCTCCCGGACTGAAGCTTTCTTT.

This chain uses TRBV7-7 with TRBJ2-3; D gene ambiguous. Trimming stripped 3 bases from V and 0 bases from J, with 7 bases between. CDR3 length: 14 amino acids. Germline CDR1 is SSHAT and CDR2 is FNYEAQ (reference sequence). CDR3 residues: CASSLDTSTDTQYF. Written as DNA, the CDR3 is TGTGCCAGCAGCTTGGATACTAGCACAGATACGCAGTATTTT.

This clone appeared a few times. This CDR3 reads CASSPPTRENTGELFF. DNA for the CDR3: TGTGCCAGCTCACCACCAACCAGGGAAAACACCGGGGAGCTGTTTTTT. The chain has TRBV18 and TRBJ2-2, with D tentatively TRBD1 (5 bases). The CDR3 totals 16 residues. In germline, CDR1 is KGHSH, CDR2 LQKENI. V was pared by 0 bases and J by 2 bases, with 10 bases between.

V and J are TRBV2 and TRBJ2-1; 7 positions match TRBD1. This CDR3 is built from 15 residues. CDR1 and CDR2 (germline): SNHLY, FYNNEI. V was clipped by 2 bases and J by 5 bases; unmatched bases: 6. The CDR3 loop reads CASSEPPGQDNEQFF. CDR3 bases: TGTGCCAGCAGTGAACCCCCAGGACAGGACAATGAGCAGTTCTTC.

V and J are TRBV5-6 and TRBJ2-5; D possibly corresponds to TRBD1 (6 bases). Germline CDR1 reads SGHDT; CDR2 reads YYEEEE. CDR3 length: 14 amino acids. V shed 0 bases and J shed 2 bases, with 8 bases lying between them. This CDR3 is CASSLVTGQETQYF. CDR3 sequence (DNA): TGTGCCAGCAGCTTGGTGACAGGACAAGAGACCCAGTACTTC.

The rearrangement uses TRBV11-2 and TRBJ2-3, with 9 nucleotides matching TRBD2. The CDR3 has 17 residues. V shed 5 bases, J shed 0 bases, and the junction held 9 bases outside the gene matches. Per the germline V gene, CDR1 is SGHAT and CDR2 is FQNNGV. The CDR3: CASSPMGAGGSTDTQYF. In nucleotides, the CDR3 is TGTGCCAGCAGCCCTATGGGGGCGGGGGGGAGCACAGATACGCAGTATTTT.

This chain joins TRBV19 and TRBJ2-7, with 9 bases identical to TRBD1. With 2 bases clipped from V and 6 bases from J, the junction kept 8 bases outside the gene matches. CDR3 length: 15 residues. Looked up from germline, CDR1 is LNHDA and CDR2 is SQIVND (reference sequence). The CDR3 loop reads CASSISGTGWGEQYF. CDR3 nucleotides: TGTGCCAGTAGTATATCAGGGACAGGGTGGGGCGAGCAGTACTTC.

This chain joins TRBV7-9 and TRBJ1-1; TRBD1 might be the D (6 bases). Trimming removed 8 bases at V and 3 bases at J, with 13 bases between. The CDR3 loop spans 13 amino acids. Germline assignment: CDR1 SEHNR and CDR2 FQNEAQ (reference sequence). Written as DNA, the CDR3 is TGTGCCAGCGGGGGGGGCTTGGACACTGAAGCTTTCTTT. Translation: CASGGGLDTEAFF. Together with reference TRBV7-9 and TRBJ1-1, the CDR3 gives the full variable domain: DTGVSQNPRHKITKRGQNVTFRCDPISEHNRLYWYRQTLGQGPEFLTYFQNEAQLEKSRLLSDRFSAERPKGSFSTLEIQRTEQGDSAMYLCASGGGLDTEAFFGQGTRLTVV.

The V and J genes are TRBV9 and TRBJ1-5; weak D call: TRBD1 (6 bases). CDR3 length: 15 residues. Germline V gene lookup returns CDR1 SGDLS and CDR2 YYNGEE. The ends were cut back, 0 bases at V and 1 base at J, with 8 bases in the middle. CDR3 coding DNA: TGTGCCAGCAGCGTAGAGGGGGGGAGCAATCAGCCCCAGCATTTT. Translating gives CASSVEGGSNQPQHF.

V gene TRBV11-2 combines with J gene TRBJ2-3; possible D gene TRBD1, 6 bases. The CDR3 consists of 15 residues. Trimming shortened V by 8 bases and J by 4 bases, and 19 bases separated the two germline ends. From germline, CDR1 is SGHAT and CDR2 FQNNGV. Here the CDR3 DNA reads TGTGCCAGCTTCCCCGGGACAACCTTCCCAGATACGCAGTATTTT. Protein sequence: CASFPGTTFPDTQYF.

Concerning this clone: A read error may account for a junction end that differs from germline. The rearrangement uses TRBV9 and TRBJ1-2, with D tentatively TRBD1 (5 bases). The length of the CDR3 is 11 residues. Germline V gives CDR1 SGDLS, CDR2 YYNGEE. Written as DNA, the CDR3 is TGTGCCAGCAGCGGCCGGGGCCCACTTTCTTTC. Encoded protein: CASSGRGPLSF. The entire variable domain, with the rest obtained from reference TRBV9 and TRBJ1-2, is as follows: DSGVTQTPKHLITATGQRVTLRCSPRSGDLSVYWYQQSLDQGLQFLIQYYNGEERAKGNILERFSAQQFPDLHSELNLSSLELGDSALYFCASSGRGPLSFGSGTRLTVV.

The chain has TRBV5-1 and TRBJ2-5, with D tentatively TRBD2 (5 bases). The CDR3 has 13 residues. CDR1 SGHRS and CDR2 YFSETQ come from the germline V gene. V lost 4 bases, J lost 2 bases, and 9 bases lay in between. The chain's CDR3 is CASSGRGQETQYF. The CDR3 region has the DNA TGCGCCAGCAGCGGACGAGGGCAAGAGACCCAGTACTTC.

This clone was observed once. The chain carries TRBV21-1 and TRBJ2-2; the table's D call TRBD2 went unverified against the DNA. TRBV21-1 is an annotated pseudogene. The CDR3 covers 17 residues. CDR3 loop: CASSPRRDGANTGELFF. DNA for the CDR3: TGTGCCAGCAGCCCTAGGAGGGACGGAGCGAACACCGGGGAGCTGTTTTTT.